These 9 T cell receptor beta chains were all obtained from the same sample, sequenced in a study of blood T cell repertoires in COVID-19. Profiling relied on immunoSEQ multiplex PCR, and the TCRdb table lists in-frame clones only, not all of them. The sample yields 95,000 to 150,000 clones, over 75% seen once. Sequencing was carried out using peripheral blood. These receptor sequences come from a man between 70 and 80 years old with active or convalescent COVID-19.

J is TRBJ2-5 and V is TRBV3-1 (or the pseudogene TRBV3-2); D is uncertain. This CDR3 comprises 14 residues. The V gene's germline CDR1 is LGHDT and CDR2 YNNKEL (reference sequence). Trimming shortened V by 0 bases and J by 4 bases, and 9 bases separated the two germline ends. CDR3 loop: CASSQDWAGETQYF. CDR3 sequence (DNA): TGTGCCAGCAGCCAAGATTGGGCCGGAGAGACCCAGTACTTC.

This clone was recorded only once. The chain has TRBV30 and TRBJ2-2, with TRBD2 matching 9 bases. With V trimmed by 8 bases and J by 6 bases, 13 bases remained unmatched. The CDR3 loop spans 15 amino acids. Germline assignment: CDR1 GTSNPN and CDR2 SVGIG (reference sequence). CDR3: CALSPSGRIPGELFF. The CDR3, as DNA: TGTGCCCTTTCCCCCAGCGGGAGGATCCCCGGGGAGCTGTTTTTT.

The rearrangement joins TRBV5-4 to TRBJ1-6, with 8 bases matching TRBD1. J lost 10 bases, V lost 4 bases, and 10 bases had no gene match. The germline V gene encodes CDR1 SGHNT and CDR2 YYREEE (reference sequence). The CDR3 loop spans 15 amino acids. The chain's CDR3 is CASSKTGQGGSPLHF. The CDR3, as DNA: TGTGCCAGCAGCAAAACCGGACAGGGAGGATCACCCCTCCACTTT.

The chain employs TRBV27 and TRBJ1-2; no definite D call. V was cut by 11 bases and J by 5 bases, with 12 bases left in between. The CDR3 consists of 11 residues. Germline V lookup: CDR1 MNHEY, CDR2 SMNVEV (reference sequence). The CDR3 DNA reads TGTGCCGCCGGACGGGGATATGGCTACACCTTC. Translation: CAAGRGYGYTF.

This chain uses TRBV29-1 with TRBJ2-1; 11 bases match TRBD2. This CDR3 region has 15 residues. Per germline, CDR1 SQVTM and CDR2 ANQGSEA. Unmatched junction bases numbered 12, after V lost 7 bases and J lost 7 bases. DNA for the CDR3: TGCAGCGCTTCCTTACTAGCGGGAGCGGAAAATGAGCAGTTCTTC. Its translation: CSASLLAGAENEQFF.

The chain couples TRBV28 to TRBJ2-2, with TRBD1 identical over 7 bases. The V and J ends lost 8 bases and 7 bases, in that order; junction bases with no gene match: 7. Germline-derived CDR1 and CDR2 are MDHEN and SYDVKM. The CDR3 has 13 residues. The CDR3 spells CASYTGAIGELFF. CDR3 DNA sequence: TGTGCCAGCTATACAGGGGCCATCGGGGAGCTGTTTTTT.

The CDR3 protein is CASSPTRATNEKLFF. For the CDR3, the DNA is TGTGCCAGCAGCCCGACCAGGGCAACTAATGAAAAACTGTTTTTT. The V and J genes are TRBV7-2 and TRBJ1-4; the D gene is possibly TRBD1 (5 bases). Trimming took off 5 bases at V and 0 bases at J, with 10 bases between the two ends. Germline V gene sequence: CDR1 SGHTA, CDR2 FQGNSA. The CDR3 is 15 amino acids.

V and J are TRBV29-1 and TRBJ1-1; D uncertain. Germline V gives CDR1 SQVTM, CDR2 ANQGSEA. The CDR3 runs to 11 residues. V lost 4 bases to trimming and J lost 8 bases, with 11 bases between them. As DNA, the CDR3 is TGCAGCGTTGGTCGAGCCCTAGAAGCTTTCTTT. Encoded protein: CSVGRALEAFF.

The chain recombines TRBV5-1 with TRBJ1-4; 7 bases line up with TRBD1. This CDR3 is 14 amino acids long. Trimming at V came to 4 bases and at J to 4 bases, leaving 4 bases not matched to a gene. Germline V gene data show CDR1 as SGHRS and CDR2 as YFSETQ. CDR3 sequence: CASSPGTDNEKLFF. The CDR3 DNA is TGCGCCAGCAGCCCCGGGACAGATAATGAAAAACTGTTTTTT.